The 27 T cell receptor beta chains below were found in one sample sequenced in a study of blood T cell repertoires in COVID-19 (dated by TCRdb to 2018 to 2020). The protocol used for the library was the immunoSEQ multiplex PCR assay. Not all clones reach the TCRdb copy of this immuneACCESS table, which keeps in-frame sequences only. Checked studies attribute under half of the gap to unresolved V genes and leave the rest unexplained. The sample table shows 140,000 or so clones, and roughly 80% are seen once. The ten largest account for about 3.5% of the sample. Sequences were obtained from peripheral blood. The receptors come from a man in his 70s who had recovered from COVID-19.

The genes are TRBV19 and TRBJ1-1; D possibly corresponds to TRBD1 (6 bases). The CDR3 loop spans 14 amino acids. The germline gives CDR1 LNHDA, CDR2 SQIVND (reference sequence). The germline V and J ends were trimmed by 10 bases and 5 bases, with 20 bases remaining between them. CDR3 bases: TGTGCCACTAGGGTGTGGCAGGGGAAAACTGAAGCTTTCTTT. Protein: CATRVWQGKTEAFF.

This clone was picked up a small number of times. The chain is built from TRBV5-4 and TRBJ2-4; perhaps TRBD2 as D (6 bases). V was clipped by 1 base and J by 2 bases, with 16 bases between them. The CDR3 runs 17 residues. Looked up from germline, CDR1 is SGHNT and CDR2 is YYREEE (reference sequence). DNA of the CDR3: TGTGCCAGCAGCTTGAATGGCCGTACTAGCTCCAAAAACATTCAGTACTTC. This sequence encodes CASSLNGRTSSKNIQYF.

The genes are TRBV10-1 and TRBJ2-3; 7 bases line up with TRBD1. Germline values: CDR1 WNHNN, CDR2 SYGVQD (reference sequence). V lost 1 base and J lost 2; bases outside the gene matches: 3. The CDR3 loop spans 15 amino acids. This CDR3 is CASSEWTGSTDTQYF. DNA for the CDR3: TGCGCCAGCAGTGAGTGGACAGGCTCCACAGATACGCAGTATTTT.

This clone is a singleton in its sample. V is TRBV3-1 (or the pseudogene TRBV3-2) and J is TRBJ2-1; D ambiguous. Trimming removed 1 base at V and 12 bases at J, with 10 bases between. The CDR3 loop spans 12 amino acids. Germline values: CDR1 LGHDT, CDR2 YNNKEL (reference sequence). The DNA of the CDR3 is TGTGCCAGCAGCCAAGGGAGAGTGGGGCAGTTCTTC. This gives the protein CASSQGRVGQFF.

The chain has TRBV7-9 and TRBJ2-1; 11 bases agree with TRBD1. Germline V lookup: CDR1 SEHNR, CDR2 FQNEAQ (reference sequence). This CDR3 region has 14 residues. V gave up 5 bases and J gave up 9 bases; unmatched junction bases: 6. The DNA of the CDR3 is TGTGCCAGCAGCGACCGGGACAGGGGGGGTGAGCAGTTCTTC. Translation gives CASSDRDRGGEQFF.

The V and J genes are TRBV15 and TRBJ1-6; TRBD1 matches at 9 bases. This CDR3 contains 16 residues. CDR1 LNHNV and CDR2 YYDKDF come from the germline V gene (reference sequence). The V and J ends lost 1 base and 7 bases, in that order; junction bases with no gene match: 5. CDR3: CATSRAGQGRNSPLHF. In DNA, the CDR3 is TGTGCCACCAGCAGAGCTGGACAGGGGAGGAATTCACCCCTCCACTTT.

The sample holds one count of this clone. V usage is TRBV19 and J usage is TRBJ1-5; D unresolved. This CDR3 spans 14 amino acids. Germline V gene lookup returns CDR1 LNHDA and CDR2 SQIVND (reference sequence). V was trimmed by 3 bases and J by 3 bases, leaving 9 bases between them. The CDR3 here is CASSIAGNNQPQHF. The CDR3 region has the DNA TGTGCCAGTAGTATCGCAGGTAACAATCAGCCCCAGCATTTT.

This clone has only one observation. The chain is built from TRBV5-1 and TRBJ2-3, with 9 positions matching TRBD1. Germline loops: CDR1 SGHRS, CDR2 YFSETQ. The CDR3 has 17 amino acids. With V trimmed by 4 bases and J by 5 bases, 14 bases remained unmatched. Written as DNA, the CDR3 is TGCGCCAGCAGCCAAGTGCTTCGGACAGGGGTTGGAGATACGCAGTATTTT. This encodes CASSQVLRTGVGDTQYF.

This clone appeared a few times. This sequence joins TRBV5-4 and TRBJ1-4, with a possible D match to TRBD1 (5 bases). This CDR3 is built from 16 residues. Trimming took off 2 bases at V and 8 bases at J, with 19 bases between the two ends. Germline values: CDR1 SGHNT, CDR2 YYREEE (reference sequence). The CDR3 coding sequence is TGTGCCAGCAGCTTTGGGCCGGACGCCAAGGGGGAAAAACTGTTTTTT. It is translated as CASSFGPDAKGEKLFF.

The gene calls are TRBV10-2 and TRBJ2-1; D is possibly TRBD1 (6 bases). The CDR3 has 13 amino acids. The V end lost 6 bases, the J end lost 4 bases, and 10 bases lay between the germline ends. Germline V gene sequence: CDR1 WSHSY, CDR2 SAAADI. The DNA for the CDR3 is TGCGCCAGCAGAGACGGACAGTACAATGAGCAGTTCTTC. Its translation is CASRDGQYNEQFF.

The rearrangement joins TRBV5-1 to TRBJ1-4; TRBD1 aligns across 7 bases. Germline V lookup: CDR1 SGHRS, CDR2 YFSETQ. The V gene end was trimmed by 4 bases and the J gene end by 5 bases; junction bases not matched to a gene: 8. The CDR3 consists of 15 residues. The CDR3 DNA is TGCGCCAGCAGCCTAGGGGGCCCGGACAATGAAAAACTGTTTTTT. Encoded protein: CASSLGGPDNEKLFF.

The chain links TRBV27 to TRBJ1-5; D possibly corresponds to TRBD1 (6 bases). Trimming removed 4 bases at V and 8 bases at J, with 18 bases between. The germline gives CDR1 MNHEY, CDR2 SMNVEV (reference sequence). The CDR3 runs to 15 residues. This CDR3 is CASSSLGAQIKPQHF. The CDR3, as DNA: TGTGCCAGCAGTTCCCTGGGGGCCCAGATCAAGCCCCAGCATTTT.

This clone was counted once. The chain employs TRBV15 and TRBJ1-5; TRBD1 agrees at 9 bases. Germline V gene sequence: CDR1 LNHNV, CDR2 YYDKDF (reference sequence). The CDR3 consists of 17 residues. V gave up 0 bases and J gave up 1 base; unmatched junction bases: 4. CDR3 amino acids: CATSREGDRASNQPQHF. In nucleotides, the CDR3 is TGTGCCACCAGCAGAGAAGGGGACAGGGCAAGCAATCAGCCCCAGCATTTT.

This chain joins TRBV2 and TRBJ1-5, with 7 bases fitting TRBD1. Per germline, CDR1 SNHLY and CDR2 FYNNEI. V was clipped by 9 bases and J by 10 bases; unmatched bases: 9. The CDR3 consists of 12 residues. CDR3 coding DNA: TGTGCCAGGGGAACAGGGGATGGCCCCCAGCATTTT. Protein: CARGTGDGPQHF.

The chain combines TRBV5-6 with TRBJ2-3, with a weak D call TRBD1 (5 bases). Germline CDR1 and CDR2: SGHDT and YYEEEE. V shed 4 bases and J shed 10 bases, with 22 bases lying between them. The CDR3 length is 15 residues. The chain's CDR3 is CASSQGRRGRGAQYF. The CDR3 DNA reads TGTGCCAGCAGCCAGGGAAGGCGAGGCCGAGGAGCGCAGTATTTT.

The chain uses TRBV18 and TRBJ2-5; possible D gene TRBD2, 5 bases. This CDR3 is 14 amino acids long. Germline lookup yields CDR1 KGHSH and CDR2 LQKENI. V was pared by 4 bases and J by 2 bases, with 11 bases between. The CDR3 reads CASSLGLSQETQYF. CDR3 DNA sequence: TGTGCCAGCTCACTAGGACTCTCTCAAGAGACCCAGTACTTC.

V gene TRBV5-1 combines with J gene TRBJ2-7, with 9 bases identical to TRBD1. This CDR3 spans 14 amino acids. Germline V gene lookup returns CDR1 SGHRS and CDR2 YFSETQ. Trimming at V came to 3 bases and at J to 2 bases, leaving 3 bases not matched to a gene. For the CDR3, the DNA is TGCGCCAGCAGCTCGAGGACAGGGGCCTACGAGCAGTACTTC. Encoded protein: CASSSRTGAYEQYF.

This clone was counted a single time. V gene TRBV19 combines with J gene TRBJ1-1, with 7 bases aligning to TRBD1. The CDR3 loop spans 14 amino acids. Germline V gene lookup returns CDR1 LNHDA and CDR2 SQIVND (reference sequence). The ends lost 4 bases at V and 6 bases at J; junction bases unmatched: 8. CDR3 sequence reads: CASSKTGSVSEAFF. As DNA, the CDR3 is TGTGCCAGTAGTAAGACAGGGAGTGTCTCTGAAGCTTTCTTT.

The chain has TRBV5-4 and TRBJ2-6; 7 bases match TRBD1. The germline gives CDR1 SGHNT, CDR2 YYREEE (reference sequence). The CDR3 has 16 amino acids. V shed 2 bases and J 2 bases; nucleotides not matched to a gene: 4. The CDR3, as DNA: TGTGCCAGCAGCTTAATACAGGGGACTGGGGCCAACGTCCTGACTTTC. It encodes CASSLIQGTGANVLTF.

In DNA, the CDR3 is TGTGCCAGCAGTCCCGGAGCAACCGGGGAGCTGTTTTTT. Amino acid sequence: CASSPGATGELFF. The rearrangement links TRBV6-5 to TRBJ2-2, with no clear D. Germline V gene data show CDR1 as MNHEY and CDR2 as SVGAGI. There are 13 residues in the CDR3. Trimming took off 5 bases at V and 5 bases at J, with 9 bases between the two ends.

Worth noting for this clone: Compared with germline, one end of the junction differs, possibly owing to a read error. For the CDR3, the DNA is TGTGCCACCAGTGATGTAAACTGGACAGGGAGGAACTTC. As protein: CATSDVNWTGRNF. The gene calls are TRBV24-1 and TRBJ2-4, with 8 nucleotides matching TRBD1. The germline V gene has CDR1 KGHDR and CDR2 SFDVKD. CDR3 length equals 13 residues.

V is TRBV27 and J is TRBJ1-2; unclear D gene. The CDR3 loop spans 15 amino acids. Germline CDR1 MNHEY, CDR2 SMNVEV (reference sequence). V was pared by 2 bases and J by 4 bases, with 14 bases between. The CDR3 loop reads CASSLVEGQTYGYTF. DNA of the CDR3: TGTGCCAGCAGTTTAGTTGAGGGCCAGACCTATGGCTACACCTTC.

This clone came up once. This chain connects TRBV3-1 (or the pseudogene TRBV3-2) to TRBJ2-7; tentative D call: TRBD1 (6 bases). The CDR3 sequence is 14 residues long. V was trimmed by 1 base and J by 5 bases, leaving 12 bases between them. Per the germline V gene, CDR1 is LGHDT and CDR2 is YNNKEL (reference sequence). DNA for the CDR3: TGTGCCAGCAGCCAAGTTCACAGGGAAAACGAGCAGTACTTC. Amino acid sequence: CASSQVHRENEQYF.

In its sample, this clone was seen once. V is TRBV9 and J is TRBJ2-3; D is perhaps TRBD2 (6 bases). Deletions cut 7 bases from V and 1 base from J, with 16 bases between. This CDR3 comprises 15 residues. Germline CDR1 SGDLS, CDR2 YYNGEE. The CDR3 bases are TGTGCCAGCTCTTTAGCGGCTCACGGCACAGATACGCAGTATTTT. As protein: CASSLAAHGTDTQYF.

The chain uses TRBV7-2 and TRBJ1-1; a possible D gene is TRBD1 (5 bases). The germline gives CDR1 SGHTA, CDR2 FQGNSA. The CDR3 has 15 amino acids. Trimming removed 2 bases at V and 3 bases at J, with 13 bases between. The CDR3 coding sequence is TGTGCCAGCAGCTTACAAACAGGCTTGTACACTGAAGCTTTCTTT. Translated, it gives CASSLQTGLYTEAFF.

This clone showed up just a few times. The chain recombines TRBV5-1 with TRBJ1-6; TRBD1 might be the D (5 bases). CDR1 is SGHRS, CDR2 YFSETQ, per germline. V dropped 5 bases and J dropped 3 bases, with 9 bases sitting between them. This CDR3 region has 14 residues. The CDR3 coding sequence is TGCGCCAGCAGGGAAGGGGACTATAATTCACCCCTCCACTTT. It translates to CASREGDYNSPLHF.

The CDR3 region is CASPDREDYNEQFF. In nucleotides, the CDR3 is TGCGCCAGCCCGGACAGGGAAGACTACAATGAGCAGTTCTTC. This rearrangement joins TRBV23-1 to TRBJ2-1, with 8 bases fitting TRBD1. TRBV23-1 is assigned to the ORF class and has an uncertain function. There are 14 residues in the CDR3. V lost 8 bases, J lost 3 bases, and 6 bases stayed unmatched.